Detailed here is one T cell receptor (beta chain). As originally analysed: Estimated nucleated cell counts came from reference gene primer amplification. Clones were sequenced by immunoSEQ multiplex PCR, and TCRdb holds only the in-frame ones, with some missing. V, J and clone size reflect that table, while D and trimming were determined from the DNA. The sample lists approximately 260,000 clones, around 90% occurring once. This entry belongs to a study of blood T cell repertoires in COVID-19. Study-level information: Material from acute and convalescent COVID-19 was sourced from the United States, Italy and Spain. The cDNA or gDNA used as material had been derived from T cells, B-cell-depleted T cells, or PBMCs.

This CDR3 spans 17 amino acids. Germline values: CDR1 LNHDA, CDR2 SQIVND (reference sequence). With V trimmed by 4 bases and J by 4 bases, 11 bases remained unmatched. A Seattle source enrolled patients during active infection and followed them longitudinally. The rearrangement uses TRBV19 and TRBJ1-5, with 9 positions matching TRBD1. The clonotype was recovered from a woman aged 60 to 75 with COVID-19, enrolled during active disease. The sequenced sample was peripheral blood. The CDR3 sequence is CASSTEPGQGWNQPQHF. The CDR3 DNA is TGTGCCAGTAGTACCGAACCGGGACAGGGTTGGAATCAGCCCCAGCATTTT.